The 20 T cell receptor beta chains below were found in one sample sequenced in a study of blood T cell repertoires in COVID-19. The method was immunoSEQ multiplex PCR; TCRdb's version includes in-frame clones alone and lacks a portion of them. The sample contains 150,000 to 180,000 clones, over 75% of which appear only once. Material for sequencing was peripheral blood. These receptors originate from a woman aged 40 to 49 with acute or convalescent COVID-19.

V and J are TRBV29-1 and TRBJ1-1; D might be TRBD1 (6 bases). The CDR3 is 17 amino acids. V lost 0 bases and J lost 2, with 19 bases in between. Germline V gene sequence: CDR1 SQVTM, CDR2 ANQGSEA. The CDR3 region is CSVEDLRRGHFNTEAFF. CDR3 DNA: TGCAGCGTTGAAGATCTCCGTCGGGGACACTTCAACACTGAAGCTTTCTTT.

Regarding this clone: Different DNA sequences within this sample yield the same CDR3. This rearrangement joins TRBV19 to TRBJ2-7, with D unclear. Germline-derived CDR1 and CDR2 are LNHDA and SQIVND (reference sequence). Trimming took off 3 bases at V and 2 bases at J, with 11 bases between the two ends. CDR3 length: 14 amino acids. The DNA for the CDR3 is TGTGCCAGTAGTATTGGCCATGAAGCCTACGAGCAGTACTTC. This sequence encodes CASSIGHEAYEQYF.

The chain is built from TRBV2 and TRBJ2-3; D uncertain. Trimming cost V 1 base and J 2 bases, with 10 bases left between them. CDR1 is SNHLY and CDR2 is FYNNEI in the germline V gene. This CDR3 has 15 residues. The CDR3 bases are TGTGCCAGCAGTGAAGGGGCCAGCCCCACAGATACGCAGTATTTT. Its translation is CASSEGASPTDTQYF.

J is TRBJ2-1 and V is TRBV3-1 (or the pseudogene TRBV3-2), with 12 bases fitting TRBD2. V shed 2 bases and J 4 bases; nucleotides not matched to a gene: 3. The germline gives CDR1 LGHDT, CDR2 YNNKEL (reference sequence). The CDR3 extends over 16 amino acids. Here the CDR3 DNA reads TGTGCCAGCAGCCAACTTCTAGCGGGGGGGTACAATGAGCAGTTCTTC. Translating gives CASSQLLAGGYNEQFF.

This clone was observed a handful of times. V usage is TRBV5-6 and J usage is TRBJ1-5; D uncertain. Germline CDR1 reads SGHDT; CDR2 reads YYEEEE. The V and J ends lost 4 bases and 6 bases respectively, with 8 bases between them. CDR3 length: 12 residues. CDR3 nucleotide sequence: TGTGCCAGCAGCACCGCGGGTCAGCCCCAGCATTTT. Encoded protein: CASSTAGQPQHF.

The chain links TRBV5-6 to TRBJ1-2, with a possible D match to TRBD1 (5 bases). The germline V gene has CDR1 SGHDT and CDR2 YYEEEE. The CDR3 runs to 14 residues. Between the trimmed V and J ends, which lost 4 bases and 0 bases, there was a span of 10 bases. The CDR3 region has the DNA TGTGCCAGCAGCCTCGCGGGGGCTAACTATGGCTACACCTTC. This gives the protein CASSLAGANYGYTF.

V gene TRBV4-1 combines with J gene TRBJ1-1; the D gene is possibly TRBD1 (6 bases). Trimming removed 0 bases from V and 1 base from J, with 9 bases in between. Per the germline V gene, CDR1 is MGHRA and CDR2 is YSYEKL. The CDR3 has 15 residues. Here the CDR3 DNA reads TGCGCCAGCAGCCAAGAAGGGACACCGAACACTGAAGCTTTCTTT. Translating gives CASSQEGTPNTEAFF.

CDR3 sequence: CASSSVTDTQYF. CDR3 sequence (DNA): TGTGCCAGCAGCTCGGTCACAGATACGCAGTATTTT. This chain uses TRBV7-6 with TRBJ2-3; D is undetermined. The length of the CDR3 is 12 residues. CDR1 and CDR2 (germline): SGHVS, FNYEAQ. The V end was cut by 4 bases, the J end by 2 bases, with 4 bases between.

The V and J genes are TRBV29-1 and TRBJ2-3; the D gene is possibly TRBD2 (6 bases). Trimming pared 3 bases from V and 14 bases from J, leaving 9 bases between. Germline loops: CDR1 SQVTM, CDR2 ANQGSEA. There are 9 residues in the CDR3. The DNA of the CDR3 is TGCAGCGTTGAGGAGGGAGCGTATTTT. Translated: CSVEEGAYF.

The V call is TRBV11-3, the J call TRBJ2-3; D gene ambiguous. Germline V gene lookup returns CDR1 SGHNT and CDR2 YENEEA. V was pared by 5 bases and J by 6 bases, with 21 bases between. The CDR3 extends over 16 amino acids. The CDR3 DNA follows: TGTGCCAGCAGCGTCTCCATAGGCGGAGACCCGGATACGCAGTATTTT. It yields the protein CASSVSIGGDPDTQYF.

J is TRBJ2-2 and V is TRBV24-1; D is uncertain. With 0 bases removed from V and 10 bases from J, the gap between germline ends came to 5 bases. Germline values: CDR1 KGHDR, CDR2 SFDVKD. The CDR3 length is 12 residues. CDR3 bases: TGTGCCACCAGTGATTTGCTCTCGGAGCTGTTTTTT. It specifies CATSDLLSELFF.

CDR3 nucleotides: TGTGCCAGCTCACGTGACAGGGGGCCCACCGGGGAGCTGTTTTTT. Protein sequence: CASSRDRGPTGELFF. The rearrangement joins TRBV18 to TRBJ2-2; TRBD1 aligns across 10 bases. V lost 4 bases and J lost 4; bases outside the gene matches: 3. Germline V CDR1 and CDR2: KGHSH, LQKENI. The length of the CDR3 is 15 residues. Supplemented by reference TRBV18 and TRBJ2-2, the full variable domain reads NAGVMQNPRHLVRRRGQEARLRCSPMKGHSHVYWYRQLPEEGLKFMVYLQKENIIDESGMPKERFSAEFPKEGPSILRIQQVVRGDSAAYFCASSRDRGPTGELFFGEGSRLTVL.

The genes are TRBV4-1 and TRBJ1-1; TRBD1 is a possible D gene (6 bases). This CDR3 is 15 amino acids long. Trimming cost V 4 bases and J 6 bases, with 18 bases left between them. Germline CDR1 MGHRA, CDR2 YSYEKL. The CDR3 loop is CASSPSQGKRSEAFF. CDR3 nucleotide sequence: TGCGCCAGCAGCCCGTCACAGGGAAAGAGGTCTGAAGCTTTCTTT.

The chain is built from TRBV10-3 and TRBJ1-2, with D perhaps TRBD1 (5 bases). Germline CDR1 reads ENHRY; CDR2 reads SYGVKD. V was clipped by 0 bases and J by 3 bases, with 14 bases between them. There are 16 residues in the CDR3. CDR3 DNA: TGTGCCATCAGTGAGTCGAACCAGGGTCCTCACTATGGCTACACCTTC. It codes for CAISESNQGPHYGYTF.

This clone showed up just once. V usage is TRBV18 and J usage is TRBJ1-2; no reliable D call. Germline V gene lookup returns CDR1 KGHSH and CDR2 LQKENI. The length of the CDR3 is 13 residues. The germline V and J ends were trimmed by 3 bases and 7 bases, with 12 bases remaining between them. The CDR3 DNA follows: TGTGCCAGCTCACCTGCACAAGCGGGTGGCTACACCTTC. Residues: CASSPAQAGGYTF.

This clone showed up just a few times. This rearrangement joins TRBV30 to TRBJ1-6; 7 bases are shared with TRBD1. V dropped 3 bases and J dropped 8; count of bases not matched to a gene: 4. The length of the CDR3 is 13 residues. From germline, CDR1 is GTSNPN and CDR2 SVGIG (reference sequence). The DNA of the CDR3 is TGTGCCTGGAGAGGGACAGCGGATTCACCCCTCCACTTT. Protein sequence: CAWRGTADSPLHF.

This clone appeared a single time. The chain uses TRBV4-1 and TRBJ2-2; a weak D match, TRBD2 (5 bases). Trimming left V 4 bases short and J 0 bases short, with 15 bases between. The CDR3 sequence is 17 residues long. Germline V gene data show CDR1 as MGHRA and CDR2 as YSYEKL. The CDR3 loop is CASSPIGLRPNTGELFF. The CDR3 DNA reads TGCGCCAGCAGCCCGATTGGACTCCGCCCGAACACCGGGGAGCTGTTTTTT.

CDR3 DNA sequence: TGTGCCAGCTCACCAGTTTCGGACACTGAAGCTTTCTTT. It is translated as CASSPVSDTEAFF. The gene calls are TRBV18 and TRBJ1-1; D is undetermined. This CDR3 has 13 amino acids. With 2 bases removed from V and 3 bases from J, the gap between germline ends came to 7 bases. CDR1 is KGHSH, CDR2 LQKENI, per germline. Filled out from reference TRBV18 and TRBJ1-1, the complete variable domain reads NAGVMQNPRHLVRRRGQEARLRCSPMKGHSHVYWYRQLPEEGLKFMVYLQKENIIDESGMPKERFSAEFPKEGPSILRIQQVVRGDSAAYFCASSPVSDTEAFFGQGTRLTVV.

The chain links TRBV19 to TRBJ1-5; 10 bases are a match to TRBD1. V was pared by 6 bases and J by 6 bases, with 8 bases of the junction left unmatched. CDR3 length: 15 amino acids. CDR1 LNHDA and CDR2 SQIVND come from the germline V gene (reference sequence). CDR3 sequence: CASSDDRGLFQPQHF. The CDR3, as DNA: TGTGCCAGTAGCGACGACAGGGGGCTCTTTCAGCCCCAGCATTTT. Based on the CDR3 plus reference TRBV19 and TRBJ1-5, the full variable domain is DGGITQSPKYLFRKEGQNVTLSCEQNLNHDAMYWYRQDPGQGLRLIYYSQIVNDFQKGDIAEGYSVSREKKESFPLTVTSAQKNPTAFYLCASSDDRGLFQPQHFGDGTRLSIL.

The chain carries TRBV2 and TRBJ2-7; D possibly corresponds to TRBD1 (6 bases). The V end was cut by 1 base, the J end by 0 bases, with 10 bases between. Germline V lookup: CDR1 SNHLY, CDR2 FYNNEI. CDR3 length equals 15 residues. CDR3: CASSEGRGSSYEQYF. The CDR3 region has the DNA TGTGCCAGCAGTGAAGGTAGGGGGAGCTCCTACGAGCAGTACTTC.